This T cell receptor beta chain was sequenced during a study of blood T cell repertoires in COVID-19. Sequenced by immunoSEQ multiplex PCR; TCRdb stores in-frame clones only, minus some. In the table there are 28,000 or so clones, 70% to 90% of which are singletons. This CDR3 contains 13 residues. Germline CDR1 LNHNV, CDR2 YYDKDF (reference sequence). Trimming took 8 bases from V and 4 from J; bases not matched to a gene: 6. The material sequenced was peripheral blood. The chain has TRBV15 and TRBJ1-1; 8 nucleotides agree with TRBD1. This TCR was recovered from a human donor in a cohort sampled during active COVID-19. This CDR3 reads CATEQGDGTEAFF. The CDR3 nucleotides are TGTGCCACCGAACAGGGGGACGGCACTGAAGCTTTCTTT.